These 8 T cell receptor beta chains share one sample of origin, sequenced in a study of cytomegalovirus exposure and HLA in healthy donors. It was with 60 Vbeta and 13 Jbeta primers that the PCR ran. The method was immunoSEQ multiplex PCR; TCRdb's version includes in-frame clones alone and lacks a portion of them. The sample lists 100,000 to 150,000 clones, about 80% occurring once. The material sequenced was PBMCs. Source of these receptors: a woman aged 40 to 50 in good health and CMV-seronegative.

The CDR3 nucleotides are TGCAGCGCCGGCGACAGGTCGGGGGGCTACACCTTC. This encodes CSAGDRSGGYTF. This sequence joins TRBV29-1 and TRBJ1-2; D may be TRBD1 (6 bases). Germline loops: CDR1 SQVTM, CDR2 ANQGSEA. The ends were cut back, 7 bases at V and 8 bases at J, with 17 bases in the middle. The CDR3 loop spans 12 amino acids.

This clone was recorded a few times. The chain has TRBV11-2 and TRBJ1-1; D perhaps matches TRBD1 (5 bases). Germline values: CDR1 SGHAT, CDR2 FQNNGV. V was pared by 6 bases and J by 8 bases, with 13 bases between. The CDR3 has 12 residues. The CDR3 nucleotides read TGTGCCAGCAGTTTTGGGACTACCGAAGCTTTCTTT. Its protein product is CASSFGTTEAFF.

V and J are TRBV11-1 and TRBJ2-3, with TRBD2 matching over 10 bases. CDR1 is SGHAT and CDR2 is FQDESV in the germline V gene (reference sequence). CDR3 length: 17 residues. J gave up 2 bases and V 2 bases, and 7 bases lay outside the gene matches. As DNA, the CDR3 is TGTGCCAGCAGCTTATCGACTAGCGGGCTATACACAGATACGCAGTATTTT. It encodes CASSLSTSGLYTDTQYF.

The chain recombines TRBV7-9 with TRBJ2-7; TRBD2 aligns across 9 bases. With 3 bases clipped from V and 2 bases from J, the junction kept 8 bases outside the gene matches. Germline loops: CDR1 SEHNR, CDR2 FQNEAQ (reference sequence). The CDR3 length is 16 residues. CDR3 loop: CASSFRSGSRAYEQYF. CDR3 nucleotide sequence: TGTGCCAGCAGCTTTCGTAGCGGGAGCCGGGCCTACGAGCAGTACTTC.

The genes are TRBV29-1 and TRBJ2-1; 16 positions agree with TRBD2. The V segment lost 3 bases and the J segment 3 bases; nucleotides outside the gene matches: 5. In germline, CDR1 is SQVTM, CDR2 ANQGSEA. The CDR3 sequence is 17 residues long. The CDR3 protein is CSVEGLAGGPRYNEQFF. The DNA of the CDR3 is TGCAGCGTTGAGGGACTAGCGGGAGGGCCTCGCTACAATGAGCAGTTCTTC.

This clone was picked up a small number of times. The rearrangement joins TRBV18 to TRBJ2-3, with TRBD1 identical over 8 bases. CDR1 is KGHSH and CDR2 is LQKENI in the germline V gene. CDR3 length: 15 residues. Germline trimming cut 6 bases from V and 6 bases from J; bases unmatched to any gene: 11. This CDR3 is CASSPSQGERDTQYF. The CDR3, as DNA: TGTGCCAGCTCCCCCTCACAGGGGGAACGGGATACGCAGTATTTT.

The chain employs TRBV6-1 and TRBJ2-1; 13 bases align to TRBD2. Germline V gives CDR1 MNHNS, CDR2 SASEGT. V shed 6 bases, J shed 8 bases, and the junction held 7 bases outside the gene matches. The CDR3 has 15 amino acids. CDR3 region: CASRLTSGGAYEQFF. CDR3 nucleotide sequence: TGTGCCAGCAGATTAACTAGCGGGGGGGCCTATGAGCAGTTCTTC.

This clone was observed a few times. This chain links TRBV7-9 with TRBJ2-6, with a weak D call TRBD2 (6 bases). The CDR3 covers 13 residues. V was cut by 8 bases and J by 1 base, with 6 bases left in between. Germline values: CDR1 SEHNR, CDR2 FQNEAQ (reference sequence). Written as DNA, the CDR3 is TGTGCCAGCGGGGGGTCTGGGGCCAACGTCCTGACTTTC. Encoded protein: CASGGSGANVLTF.